The clone carrying this T cell receptor beta chain turned up a few times. Its antigen is unknown. The data belong to a study of coeliac disease. Study results and limitations: Control samples showed higher TRB and TRG clonality than intraepithelial and lamina propria samples in active celiac disease.

TCRdb's copy holds only in-frame clones and misses some; the assay was immunoSEQ multiplex PCR. The sample yields 4,000 to 5,000 clones, around 67% seen once. Sequenced input: intraepithelial lymphocytes from the gut. The TCR sequence derives from a man aged 70 or older with active celiac disease.

CDR3 sequence reads: CASSLTGGESPLHF. DNA for the CDR3: TGTGCCAGCAGCTTAACGGGAGGGGAGTCACCCCTCCACTTT. This chain joins TRBV7-3 and TRBJ1-6; D possibly corresponds to TRBD1 (5 bases). V was trimmed by 0 bases and J by 10 bases, leaving 10 bases between them. Germline CDR1 is SGHTA and CDR2 is FQGTGA. This CDR3 comprises 14 residues.